This T cell receptor (beta chain) was found in a study of blood T cell repertoires in COVID-19. Study-level information: Both acute and convalescent COVID-19 samples were obtained from the United States, Italy and Spain. T cells, B-cell-depleted T cells, or PBMCs provided the cDNA or gDNA that served as material.

In the source study's methods: The assay estimated nucleated cells by amplifying reference gene primers. Profiled with immunoSEQ multiplex PCR; TCRdb holds only in-frame clones, not every one. Clone size and V and J calls were adopted from that table, with D and trimming inferred from the DNA. The table records roughly 300,000 clones, roughly 86% of them present only once. J lost 0 bases, V lost 5 bases, and 8 bases had no gene match. This CDR3 contains 18 residues. Per the germline V gene, CDR1 is KGHDR and CDR2 is SFDVKD. V and J are TRBV24-1 and TRBJ2-2; 10 nucleotides match TRBD1. This TCR was recovered from a woman between 50 and 59 years old with acute or convalescent COVID-19. Sequenced input: peripheral blood. The CDR3 is CATSGGWDRGSNTGELFF. CDR3 nucleotide sequence: TGTGCCACCAGTGGAGGTTGGGACAGGGGTTCGAACACCGGGGAGCTGTTTTTT.